One T cell receptor (beta chain) is described in this entry. This sample stems from a study of blood T cell repertoires in COVID-19. The CDR3 consists of 15 residues. Germline CDR1 LNHNV, CDR2 YYDKDF (reference sequence). V lost 1 base to trimming and J lost 3 bases; unmatched junction nucleotides: 5. Using immunoSEQ multiplex PCR, the repertoire was profiled, and TCRdb retains in-frame clones only, with some absent. The sample has about 190,000 clones, nearly 90% seen once. Sequenced material: peripheral blood. The V and J genes are TRBV15 and TRBJ1-2; TRBD1 matches 7 bases. This clonotype originated in a man aged 45-60 years with acute or convalescent COVID-19. The CDR3 loop reads CATSRGTGGDYGYTF. The CDR3 DNA sequence: TGTGCCACCAGCAGAGGGACAGGTGGCGACTATGGCTACACCTTC.